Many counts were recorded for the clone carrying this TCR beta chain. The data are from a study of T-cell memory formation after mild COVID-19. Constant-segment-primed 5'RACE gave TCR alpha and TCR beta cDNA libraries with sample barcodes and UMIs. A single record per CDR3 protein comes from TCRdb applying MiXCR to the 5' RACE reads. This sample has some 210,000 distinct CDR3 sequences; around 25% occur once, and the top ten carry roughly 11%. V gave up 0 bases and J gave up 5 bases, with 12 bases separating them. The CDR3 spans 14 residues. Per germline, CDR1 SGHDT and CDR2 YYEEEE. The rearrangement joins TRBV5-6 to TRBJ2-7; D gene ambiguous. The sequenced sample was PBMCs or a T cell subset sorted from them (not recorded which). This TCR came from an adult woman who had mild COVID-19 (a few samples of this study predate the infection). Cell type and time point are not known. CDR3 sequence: CASSLAGGIDEQYF. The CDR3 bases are TGTGCCAGCAGCTTGGCGGGCGGAATCGACGAGCAGTACTTC. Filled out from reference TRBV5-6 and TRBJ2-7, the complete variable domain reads DAGVTQSPTHLIKTRGQQVTLRCSPKSGHDTVSWYQQALGQGPQFIFQYYEEEERQRGNFPDRFSGHQFPNYSSELNVNALLLGDSALYLCASSLAGGIDEQYFGPGTRLTVT.